The 2 T cell receptor beta chains presented below share a single source sample, sequenced in a study of cytomegalovirus exposure and HLA in healthy donors (dated by TCRdb to the late 2010s). Libraries came from the immunoSEQ multiplex PCR assay. For the multiplex PCR, a mixture combining 60 forward primers for TCR Vbeta segments and 13 reverse primers for TCR Jbeta segments was used. TCRdb holds this immuneACCESS table with in-frame rearrangements only. Some clones are missing; in checked studies, unresolved V genes explain under half, and the rest has no known cause. The sample table shows some 110,000 clones, and over 70% are seen once. Under 14% of the sample rests with the top ten. The sample taken for sequencing was PBMCs. These TCRs come from a woman aged 50 to 60 in good health and CMV-seropositive.

This clone has more than one count but fewer than ten. The chain uses TRBV30 and TRBJ2-2; the D is unclear. This CDR3 is 13 amino acids long. CDR1 is GTSNPN and CDR2 is SVGIG in the germline V gene (reference sequence). Trimming took off 0 bases at V and 6 bases at J, with 8 bases between the two ends. The CDR3 is CAWSVQVSGELFF. Here the CDR3 DNA reads TGTGCCTGGAGTGTACAAGTATCCGGGGAGCTGTTTTTT.

There are a few counts of this clone. J is TRBJ1-1 and V is TRBV5-1; a weak D match, TRBD1 (5 bases). The CDR3 is 14 amino acids. Germline V gene data show CDR1 as SGHRS and CDR2 as YFSETQ. V was shortened by 0 bases and J by 4 bases, with 10 bases between the two germline ends. DNA of the CDR3: TGCGCCAGCAGCTTGGTTGAAGGGGCCACTGAAGCTTTCTTT. Translation: CASSLVEGATEAFF.